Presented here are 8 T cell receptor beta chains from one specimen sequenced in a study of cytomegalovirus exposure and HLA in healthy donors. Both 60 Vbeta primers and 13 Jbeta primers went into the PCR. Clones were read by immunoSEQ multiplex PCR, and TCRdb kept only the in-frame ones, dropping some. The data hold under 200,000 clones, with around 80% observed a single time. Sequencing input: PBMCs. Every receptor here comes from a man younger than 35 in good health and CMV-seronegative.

The CDR3 DNA sequence: TGTGCCAGCAGCCCCAGGGGTGCGGGCTCCTATAATTCACCCCTCCACTTT. Its protein is CASSPRGAGSYNSPLHF. V usage is TRBV5-6 and J usage is TRBJ1-6, with TRBD1 as a possible D gene (6 bases). V lost 4 bases, J lost 0 bases, and 14 bases lay in between. CDR1 and CDR2 (germline): SGHDT, YYEEEE. The length of the CDR3 is 17 residues.

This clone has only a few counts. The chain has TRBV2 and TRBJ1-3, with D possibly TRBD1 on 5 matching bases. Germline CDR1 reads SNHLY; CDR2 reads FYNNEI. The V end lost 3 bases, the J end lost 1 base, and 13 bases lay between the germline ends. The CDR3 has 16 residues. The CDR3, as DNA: TGTGCCAGCAGTGATGGTCAGGGTGGATCTGGAAACACCATATATTTT. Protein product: CASSDGQGGSGNTIYF.

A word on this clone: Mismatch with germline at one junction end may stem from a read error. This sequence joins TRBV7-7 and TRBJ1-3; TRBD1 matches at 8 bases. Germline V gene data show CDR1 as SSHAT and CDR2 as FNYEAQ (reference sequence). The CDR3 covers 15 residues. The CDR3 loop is CASSFGQGAGNTIYF. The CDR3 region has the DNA TGTGCTAGCAGCTTCGGGCAGGGGGCAGGAAACACCATATATTTT. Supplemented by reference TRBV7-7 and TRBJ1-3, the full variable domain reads GAGVSQSPRYKVTKRGQDVTLRCDPISSHATLYWYQQALGQGPEFLTYFNYEAQPDKSGLPSDRFSAERPEGSISTLTIQRTEQRDSAMYRCASSFGQGAGNTIYFGEGSWLTVV.

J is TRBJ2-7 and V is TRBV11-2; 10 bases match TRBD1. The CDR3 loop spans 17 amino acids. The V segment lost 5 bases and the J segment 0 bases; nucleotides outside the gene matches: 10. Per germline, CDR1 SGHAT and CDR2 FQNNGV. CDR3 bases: TGTGCCAGCAGCATGAGGTGGGGACAGGGGATCTCCTACGAGCAGTACTTC. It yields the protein CASSMRWGQGISYEQYF.

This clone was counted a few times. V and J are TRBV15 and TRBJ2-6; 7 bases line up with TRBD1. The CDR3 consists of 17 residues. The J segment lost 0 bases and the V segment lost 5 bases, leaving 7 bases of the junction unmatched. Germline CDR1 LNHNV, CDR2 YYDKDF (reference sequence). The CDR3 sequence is CATSRTGLSSGANVLTF. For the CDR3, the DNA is TGTGCCACCAGCCGGACAGGCTTGAGCTCTGGGGCCAACGTCCTGACTTTC.

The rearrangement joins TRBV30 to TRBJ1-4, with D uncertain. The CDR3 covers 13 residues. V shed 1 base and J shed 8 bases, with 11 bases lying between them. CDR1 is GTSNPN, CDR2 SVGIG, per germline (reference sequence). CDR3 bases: TGTGCCTGGAGTGGGCAAGCAGGCGAAAAACTGTTTTTT. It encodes CAWSGQAGEKLFF.

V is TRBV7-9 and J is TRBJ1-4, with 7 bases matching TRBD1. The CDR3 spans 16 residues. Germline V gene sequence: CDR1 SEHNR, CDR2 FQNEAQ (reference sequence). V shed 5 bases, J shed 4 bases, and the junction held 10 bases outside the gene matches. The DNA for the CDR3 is TGTGCCAGCAGCAAGTCCCGGGACAGTTTTAATGAAAAACTGTTTTTT. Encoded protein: CASSKSRDSFNEKLFF.

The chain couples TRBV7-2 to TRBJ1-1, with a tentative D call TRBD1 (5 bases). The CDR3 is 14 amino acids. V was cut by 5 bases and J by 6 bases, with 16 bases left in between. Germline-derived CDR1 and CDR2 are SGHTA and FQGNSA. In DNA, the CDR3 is TGTGCCAGCAGCCGCCCTTGGGGGGGGGCTGAAGCTTTCTTT. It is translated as CASSRPWGGAEAFF.